These T cell receptor beta chains were read from a single sample in a study of blood T cells in healthy people across ages. TCRdb re-analysed the 5' RACE reads in MiXCR, keeping a single row per CDR3 protein. The table has roughly 800,000 distinct CDR3 sequences, 55% to 75% seen once. Sequences were obtained from blood. The origin of the receptors is a young man in good health. The conserved cysteine and the conserved F or W are not part of the CDR3 here. Fields, in order: J gene, V gene, CDR3 protein.

j_call: TRBJ2-5
v_call: TRBV3-1
cdr3_aa: ASRHRGRAGETQY

j_call: TRBJ2-7
v_call: TRBV9
cdr3_aa: ASSRGRESYEQY

j_call: TRBJ1-5
v_call: TRBV5-1
cdr3_aa: ASKQTGDSNQPQH

j_call: TRBJ2-4
v_call: TRBV6-2/TRBV6-3
cdr3_aa: ASSPRLETPKNIQY

j_call: TRBJ2-1
v_call: TRBV2
cdr3_aa: ASTGARDNEQF

j_call: -
v_call: TRBV3-1
cdr3_aa: ASSQVPGETQY

j_call: TRBJ2-1
v_call: TRBV7-2
cdr3_aa: ASSLRGLVNEQF

j_call: TRBJ2-3
v_call: TRBV10-3
cdr3_aa: AISMTSEYTDTQY

j_call: TRBJ1-2
v_call: TRBV5-6
cdr3_aa: ASSLVKTGSHGYT

j_call: -
v_call: TRBV3-1
cdr3_aa: ASSQLFGGGSEQY

j_call: TRBJ2-1
v_call: TRBV9
cdr3_aa: ASSVQKGEDEQF

j_call: TRBJ1-2
v_call: TRBV20-1
cdr3_aa: SAVGTGSYGYT

j_call: -
v_call: TRBV6-2/TRBV6-3
cdr3_aa: ASSYSPGGPYEQY

j_call: TRBJ1-5
v_call: TRBV7-2
cdr3_aa: ASSSPPLSQPQH

j_call: TRBJ1-2
v_call: TRBV7-2
cdr3_aa: ASSSGPPAYGYT

j_call: TRBJ1-2
v_call: TRBV7-9
cdr3_aa: ASRKLRDRGPTNYGYT

j_call: TRBJ2-1
v_call: TRBV5-1
cdr3_aa: ASSEGVGYNEQF

j_call: TRBJ2-3
v_call: TRBV10-3
cdr3_aa: AVSNTPGSDTQY

j_call: TRBJ2-5
v_call: TRBV12-3/TRBV12-4
cdr3_aa: ASSGDLGLVDETQY

j_call: TRBJ2-7
v_call: TRBV29-1
cdr3_aa: SVEGGTGIYEQY

j_call: TRBJ2-4
v_call: TRBV25-1
cdr3_aa: ASSDLGETKNIQY

j_call: TRBJ1-5
v_call: TRBV29-1
cdr3_aa: SVAIDSNQPQH

j_call: TRBJ2-5
v_call: TRBV13
cdr3_aa: ASSLRPWGLAGDLY

j_call: TRBJ1-1
v_call: TRBV7-2
cdr3_aa: ASSWKLTGQETEAF

j_call: TRBJ2-1
v_call: TRBV7-9
cdr3_aa: ASSPPGRGGNEQF

j_call: TRBJ2-5
v_call: TRBV29-1
cdr3_aa: SLRRGVNSGETQY

j_call: TRBJ2-7
v_call: TRBV27
cdr3_aa: ASSIFPLSSYEQY

j_call: TRBJ2-4
v_call: TRBV20-1
cdr3_aa: SAIAIISGGGSRMVKNIQY

j_call: TRBJ2-1
v_call: TRBV9
cdr3_aa: ASSVGPAGVLNEQF

j_call: TRBJ2-3
v_call: TRBV10-3
cdr3_aa: AISPSTSAYTDTQY

j_call: TRBJ2-7
v_call: TRBV7-2
cdr3_aa: ASSLTGDNLAEQY

j_call: TRBJ2-3
v_call: TRBV12-3/TRBV12-4
cdr3_aa: ASRLGEDTQY